Detailed here is one T cell receptor (beta chain). The data belong to a study of control samples from healthy donors and cancer patients. CDR1 is ENHRY, CDR2 SYGVKD, per germline. Trimming took 3 bases from V and 0 from J; bases not matched to a gene: 4. The CDR3 covers 15 residues. Sequencing used immunoSEQ multiplex PCR; TCRdb keeps in-frame clones, though not all of them. This sample has about 94,000 clones, with 90% found just once. Specimen: blood. This receptor was identified in a woman between 18 and 29 years old in good health. The chain links TRBV10-3 to TRBJ1-2, with 7 positions matching TRBD1. CDR3 in DNA: TGTGCCATCAGTGATGTGGGACAGTCTAACTATGGCTACACCTTC. Protein product: CAISDVGQSNYGYTF.